This TCR beta chain emerged from a study of cytomegalovirus exposure and HLA in healthy donors. Background on the study: There were approximately 81 million unique TCRs (from HLA-typed donors) in an early data release.

Donors sampled were nominally healthy, though unrecorded immune exposures were likely. The PCR contained 60 Vbeta and 13 Jbeta primers. Clones were sequenced by immunoSEQ multiplex PCR, and TCRdb holds only the in-frame ones, with some missing. This sample has about 150,000 clones, with around 79% found just once. This TCR came from a man aged 30 to 39 in good health and CMV-seropositive. Sequenced input: PBMCs.

The CDR3 here is CSVEGGTAGNTIYF. The CDR3 region has the DNA TGCAGCGTTGAAGGAGGGACAGCTGGAAACACCATATATTTT. This chain joins TRBV29-1 and TRBJ1-3; 7 nucleotides line up with TRBD1. Germline-derived CDR1 and CDR2 are SQVTM and ANQGSEA. The CDR3 has 14 amino acids. V lost 1 base, J lost 2 bases, and 2 bases stayed unmatched.